The T cell receptor beta chain under discussion was sequenced for a study of blood T cell repertoires in COVID-19. Background on the study: Sample material is recorded as cDNA or gDNA derived from T cells, B-cell-depleted T cells, or PBMCs.

J was trimmed by 8 bases and V by 7 bases; bases with no gene match: 14. Germline V gives CDR1 MDHEN, CDR2 SYDVKM. There are 15 residues in the CDR3. Under the authors' procedure: Estimates of nucleated cell counts were drawn from the amplification of reference gene primers. Libraries were prepared by immunoSEQ multiplex PCR; TCRdb keeps only in-frame clonotypes and omits some of them. V, J and clone size reflect that table, while D and trimming were determined from the DNA. The sample contains a few hundred thousand clones, about 84% of which appear only once. The V and J genes are TRBV28 and TRBJ1-2, with TRBD1 matching over 9 bases. Source material: PBMCs or T cells enriched from blood (not recorded which). The origin of this receptor is a middle-aged woman with acute COVID-19. The CDR3 protein is CASTASGTGFWGYTF. The CDR3 DNA follows: TGTGCCAGCACCGCCTCCGGGACAGGGTTTTGGGGCTACACCTTC.